This TCR beta chain was retrieved from a study of T cells after yellow fever vaccination. The germline V gene encodes CDR1 SGHKS and CDR2 YYEKEE (reference sequence). The CDR3 sequence is 14 residues long. Germline trimming cut 0 bases from V and 4 bases from J; bases unmatched to any gene: 4. A single record per CDR3 protein comes from TCRdb applying MiXCR to the 5' RACE reads. The repertoire consists of 250,000 to 400,000 distinct CDR3 sequences, with roughly 3.9% occurring once and the leading ten covering around 23%. J is TRBJ2-7 and V is TRBV5-5, with 7 bases matching TRBD1. Sequenced material: PBMCs, taken 5 days after the yellow fever booster vaccination. The source is a man aged 18 to 30 who received the YFV17D yellow fever vaccine. The CDR3 bases are TGTGCCAGCAGCTTGGGTGACAGGGTATACGAGCAGTACGTC. Amino acid sequence: CASSLGDRVYEQYV.